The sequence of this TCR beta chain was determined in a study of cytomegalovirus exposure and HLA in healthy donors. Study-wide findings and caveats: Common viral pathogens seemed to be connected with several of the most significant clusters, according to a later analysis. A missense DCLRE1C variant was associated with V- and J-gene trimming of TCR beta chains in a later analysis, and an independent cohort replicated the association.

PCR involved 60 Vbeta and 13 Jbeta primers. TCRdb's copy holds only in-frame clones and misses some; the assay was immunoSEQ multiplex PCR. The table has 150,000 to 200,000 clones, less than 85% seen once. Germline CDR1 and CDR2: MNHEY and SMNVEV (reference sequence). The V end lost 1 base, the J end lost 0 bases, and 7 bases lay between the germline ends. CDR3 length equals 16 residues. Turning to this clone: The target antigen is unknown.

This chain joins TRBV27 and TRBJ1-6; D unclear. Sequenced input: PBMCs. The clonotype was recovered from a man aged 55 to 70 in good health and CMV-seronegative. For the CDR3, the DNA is TGTGCCAGCAGTTTATTTCTGAGCTCCTATAATTCACCCCTCCACTTT. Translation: CASSLFLSSYNSPLHF.